One sample yielded the 25 T cell receptor beta chains listed below, sequenced in a study of shared clonotypes between healthy human individuals. Some clones are missing from TCRdb's copy, which holds only in-frame ones; the method was immunoSEQ multiplex PCR. The table shows some 2.1 million clones, with roughly 93% occurring only once. Only CD45RO-negative cells positively selected for CCR7 counted as naive CD8 cells, so terminally differentiated effector memory CD45RA+ cells were excluded. Material for sequencing was naive CD8+ T cells from PBMCs. The receptors stem from a man between 18 and 35 years old in good health. Some clones in this sample may be carry-over from other donors' samples.

This clone was found a few times. The chain is built from TRBV28 and TRBJ2-1, with D unresolved. Germline V gene lookup returns CDR1 MDHEN and CDR2 SYDVKM. This CDR3 is built from 12 residues. V dropped 2 bases and J dropped 5 bases, with 4 bases sitting between them. The DNA for the CDR3 is TGTGCCAGCAGTTTACAGAACAATGAGCAGTTCTTC. This sequence encodes CASSLQNNEQFF.

The chain is built from TRBV6-5 and TRBJ2-7; 8 nucleotides align to TRBD2. The ends lost 6 bases at V and 3 bases at J; junction bases unmatched: 4. This CDR3 is 13 amino acids long. Germline V CDR1 and CDR2: MNHEY, SVGAGI. The CDR3: CASRLAEIYEQYF. CDR3 DNA: TGTGCCAGCAGACTAGCGGAGATCTACGAGCAGTACTTC.

The gene calls are TRBV4-3 and TRBJ2-1; D gene unclear. From germline, CDR1 is LGHNA and CDR2 YSLEER. The CDR3 loop spans 14 amino acids. V was pared by 4 bases and J by 9 bases, with 16 bases between. The CDR3 nucleotides are TGCGCCAGCAGCCCAGGATTGGATCCGGGTGAGCAGTTCTTC. Protein product: CASSPGLDPGEQFF.

The chain has TRBV29-1 and TRBJ2-1; no reliable D call. Germline V CDR1 and CDR2: SQVTM, ANQGSEA. CDR3 length: 11 residues. V lost 8 bases to trimming and J lost 1 base, with 6 bases between them. The CDR3 spells CSLYSYNEQFF. Written as DNA, the CDR3 is TGCAGCTTATATTCCTACAATGAGCAGTTCTTC.

This chain uses TRBV19 with TRBJ1-1, with 8 nucleotides matching TRBD1. The germline gives CDR1 LNHDA, CDR2 SQIVND (reference sequence). The CDR3 has 15 residues. Trimming cost V 3 bases and J 5 bases; bases outside gene matches: 8. CDR3 bases: TGTGCCAGTAGTATCCGGACAGGGCAGGGGACTGAAGCTTTCTTT. Its protein product is CASSIRTGQGTEAFF.

The chain combines TRBV5-1 with TRBJ2-1, with 12 bases identical to TRBD2. This CDR3 contains 17 residues. Germline-derived CDR1 and CDR2 are SGHRS and YFSETQ. V gave up 5 bases and J gave up 7 bases; unmatched junction bases: 13. CDR3 bases: TGCGCCAGCAGTTTCAATATGGCTAGCGGGAGGGTTAATGAGCAGTTCTTC. Its protein product is CASSFNMASGRVNEQFF.

The V and J genes are TRBV28 and TRBJ2-1; possibly TRBD2 for D (6 bases). The CDR3 has 15 amino acids. CDR1 is MDHEN, CDR2 SYDVKM, per germline. Trimming took 8 bases from V and 2 from J, leaving 16 bases between them. The CDR3 loop is CASRDRDSAYNEQFF. Here the CDR3 DNA reads TGTGCCAGCCGCGACCGGGACTCCGCCTACAATGAGCAGTTCTTC.

The V call is TRBV7-3, the J call TRBJ2-3; D is possibly TRBD1 (6 bases). The CDR3 consists of 14 residues. V was pared by 5 bases and J by 5 bases, with 14 bases between. Germline-derived CDR1 and CDR2 are SGHTA and FQGTGA. The CDR3 protein is CASSHGQGRDTQYF. The DNA for the CDR3 is TGTGCCAGCAGCCACGGGCAGGGGAGAGATACGCAGTATTTT.

The V gene is TRBV4-1, the J gene TRBJ2-5, with TRBD2 matching 9 bases. CDR1 MGHRA and CDR2 YSYEKL come from the germline V gene. The trim removed 0 bases at V and 5 bases at J, leaving 7 bases unmatched. The length of the CDR3 is 16 residues. The CDR3 sequence is CASSQENLAGRETQYF. CDR3 DNA sequence: TGCGCCAGCAGCCAAGAGAACCTAGCGGGACGGGAGACCCAGTACTTC.

This chain links TRBV9 with TRBJ2-1, with 10 bases fitting TRBD2. Germline lookup yields CDR1 SGDLS and CDR2 YYNGEE. This CDR3 is built from 16 residues. The J segment lost 7 bases and the V segment lost 3 bases, leaving 10 bases of the junction unmatched. CDR3 DNA: TGTGCCAGCAGCGGACTGCCTAGCGGGAGTTGGAATGAGCAGTTCTTC. Amino acids: CASSGLPSGSWNEQFF.

This chain uses TRBV18 with TRBJ2-1; D is unresolved. V gave up 3 bases and J gave up 0 bases, with 12 bases separating them. The germline V gene has CDR1 KGHSH and CDR2 LQKENI. This CDR3 region has 16 residues. CDR3 protein: CASSPWTESSYNEQFF. The DNA of the CDR3 is TGTGCCAGCTCACCTTGGACCGAAAGCTCCTACAATGAGCAGTTCTTC. Based on the CDR3 plus reference TRBV18 and TRBJ2-1, the full variable domain is NAGVMQNPRHLVRRRGQEARLRCSPMKGHSHVYWYRQLPEEGLKFMVYLQKENIIDESGMPKERFSAEFPKEGPSILRIQQVVRGDSAAYFCASSPWTESSYNEQFFGPGTRLTVL.

The V call is TRBV4-1, the J call TRBJ2-1, with TRBD2 matching 7 bases. Germline loops: CDR1 MGHRA, CDR2 YSYEKL. This CDR3 comprises 15 residues. V lost 1 base to trimming and J lost 3 bases; unmatched junction nucleotides: 3. CDR3 amino acids: CASSQALADYNEQFF. The CDR3 nucleotides are TGCGCCAGCAGCCAAGCGCTAGCGGACTACAATGAGCAGTTCTTC.

In this sample, this clone turned up once. The chain has TRBV27 and TRBJ1-2; 8 nucleotides line up with TRBD1. V lost 6 bases and J lost 5; bases outside the gene matches: 11. The CDR3 is 15 residues long. Germline CDR1 MNHEY, CDR2 SMNVEV (reference sequence). The CDR3, as DNA: TGTGCCAGCAGGCCGGGCAGGGGGCCTCTTTATGGCTACACCTTC. This sequence encodes CASRPGRGPLYGYTF.

The chain is built from TRBV9 and TRBJ1-2; D is uncertain. The V end was cut by 0 bases, the J end by 8 bases, with 17 bases between. The CDR3 loop spans 15 amino acids. Germline V gives CDR1 SGDLS, CDR2 YYNGEE. CDR3: CASSVDNRLSEGYTF. As DNA, the CDR3 is TGTGCCAGCAGCGTAGACAACCGCCTTAGCGAAGGCTACACCTTC. The full variable domain, rest sourced from reference TRBV9 and TRBJ1-2, is DSGVTQTPKHLITATGQRVTLRCSPRSGDLSVYWYQQSLDQGLQFLIQYYNGEERAKGNILERFSAQQFPDLHSELNLSSLELGDSALYFCASSVDNRLSEGYTFGSGTRLTVV.

The J gene is TRBJ1-1, the V gene TRBV6-1, with no clear D. V was clipped by 3 bases and J by 3 bases, with 17 bases between them. The CDR3 runs 16 residues. Looked up from germline, CDR1 is MNHNS and CDR2 is SASEGT. Here the CDR3 reads CASSEYPGGADTEAFF. The CDR3 nucleotides are TGTGCCAGCAGTGAGTACCCGGGAGGAGCGGACACTGAAGCTTTCTTT.

The CDR3 region has the DNA TGTGCCAGCAGCCCGAAGGGTGGGGGGAGGTCCTACGAGCAGTACTTC. Amino acids: CASSPKGGGRSYEQYF. The chain couples TRBV28 to TRBJ2-7; D possibly corresponds to TRBD2 (6 bases). The CDR3 consists of 16 residues. Germline CDR1 MDHEN, CDR2 SYDVKM. Trimming stripped 6 bases from V and 1 base from J, with 19 bases between.

The chain is built from TRBV6-1 and TRBJ1-1; no definite D call. Germline assignment: CDR1 MNHNS and CDR2 SASEGT. V lost 1 base and J lost 3, with 18 bases in between. The CDR3 loop spans 17 amino acids. The DNA of the CDR3 is TGTGCCAGCAGTGAAGAGGGAAAGTTTCAGGCGTACACTGAAGCTTTCTTT. It specifies CASSEEGKFQAYTEAFF.

The CDR3 DNA follows: TGTGCCAGCAGCTTAACCTCCAGGGATACGCAGTATTTT. As protein: CASSLTSRDTQYF. This chain links TRBV7-9 with TRBJ2-3; D ambiguous. V was clipped by 2 bases and J by 6 bases, with 9 bases between them. This CDR3 spans 13 amino acids. Germline CDR1 and CDR2: SEHNR and FQNEAQ (reference sequence). Drawing the rest from reference TRBV7-9 and TRBJ2-3, the complete variable domain is DTGVSQNPRHKITKRGQNVTFRCDPISEHNRLYWYRQTLGQGPEFLTYFQNEAQLEKSRLLSDRFSAERPKGSFSTLEIQRTEQGDSAMYLCASSLTSRDTQYFGPGTRLTVL.

Details on this clone: This specimen includes other DNA sequences encoding the same CDR3. V is TRBV27 and J is TRBJ1-5; D gene ambiguous. Trimming took off 6 bases at V and 7 bases at J, with 13 bases between the two ends. The CDR3 is 13 amino acids. CDR1 MNHEY and CDR2 SMNVEV come from the germline V gene (reference sequence). CDR3 amino acids: CASSLGRGQPQHF. The DNA of the CDR3 is TGTGCCAGCAGCCTAGGGAGAGGGCAGCCCCAGCATTTT.

This chain joins TRBV7-9 and TRBJ1-1; TRBD1 is a possible D gene (6 bases). Trimming took 4 bases from V and 6 from J, leaving 18 bases between them. The V gene's germline CDR1 is SEHNR and CDR2 FQNEAQ (reference sequence). The CDR3 spans 15 residues. CDR3 protein: CASSSLTGTGAEAFF. The CDR3 DNA reads TGTGCCAGCAGCTCGCTAACAGGGACGGGAGCTGAAGCTTTCTTT.

The rearrangement uses TRBV28 and TRBJ2-5; D may be TRBD1 or TRBD2 (6 bases each). V was cut by 2 bases and J by 3 bases, with 13 bases left in between. Germline V gives CDR1 MDHEN, CDR2 SYDVKM. The CDR3 runs to 15 residues. The CDR3 bases are TGTGCCAGCAGTTTAACCGGGGGCGCGAAAGAGACCCAGTACTTC. This sequence encodes CASSLTGGAKETQYF.

A single count supports this clone. The J gene is TRBJ2-5, the V gene TRBV7-9; D uncertain. Germline loops: CDR1 SEHNR, CDR2 FQNEAQ (reference sequence). The V end lost 7 bases, the J end lost 1 base, and 19 bases lay between the germline ends. This CDR3 has 16 residues. The CDR3 region is CASTPPDLDPQETQYF. In DNA, the CDR3 is TGTGCCAGCACCCCACCCGATCTGGACCCCCAAGAGACCCAGTACTTC.

The J gene is TRBJ2-1, the V gene TRBV30; D tentatively fits TRBD1 or TRBD2 (5 bases each). The CDR3 sequence is 16 residues long. V was cut by 2 bases and J by 0 bases, with 14 bases left in between. CDR1 and CDR2 (germline): GTSNPN, SVGIG (reference sequence). The CDR3 sequence: CAWSPGDPSSYNEQFF. The CDR3 DNA follows: TGTGCCTGGAGTCCCGGGGACCCCAGCTCCTACAATGAGCAGTTCTTC.

This rearrangement joins TRBV7-3 to TRBJ2-3, with 9 positions matching TRBD2. The V gene end was trimmed by 2 bases and the J gene end by 6 bases; junction bases not matched to a gene: 6. Germline CDR1 and CDR2: SGHTA and FQGTGA. This CDR3 is built from 15 residues. The CDR3 region is CASSLAGGPGDTQYF. CDR3 bases: TGTGCCAGCAGCTTAGCGGGAGGGCCGGGGGATACGCAGTATTTT.

The rearrangement joins TRBV6-6 to TRBJ2-7; 8 bases are a match to TRBD1. Trimming removed 6 bases from V and 0 bases from J; junction bases left unmatched: 7. Germline CDR1 is MNHNY and CDR2 is SVGAGI (reference sequence). The CDR3 loop spans 15 amino acids. The CDR3 DNA reads TGTGCCAGCAGCCAACCCGGGACAGGCTCCTACGAGCAGTACTTC. It codes for CASSQPGTGSYEQYF.